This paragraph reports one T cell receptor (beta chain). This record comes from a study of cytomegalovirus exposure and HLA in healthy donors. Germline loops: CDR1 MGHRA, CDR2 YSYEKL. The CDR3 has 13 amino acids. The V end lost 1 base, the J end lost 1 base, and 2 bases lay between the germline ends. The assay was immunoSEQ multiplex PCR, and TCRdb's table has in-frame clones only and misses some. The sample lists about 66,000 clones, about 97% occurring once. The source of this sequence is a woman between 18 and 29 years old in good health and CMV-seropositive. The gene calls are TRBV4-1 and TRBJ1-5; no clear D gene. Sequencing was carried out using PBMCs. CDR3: CASSQASNQPQHF. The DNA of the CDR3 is TGCGCCAGCAGCCAAGCGAGCAATCAGCCCCAGCATTTT.